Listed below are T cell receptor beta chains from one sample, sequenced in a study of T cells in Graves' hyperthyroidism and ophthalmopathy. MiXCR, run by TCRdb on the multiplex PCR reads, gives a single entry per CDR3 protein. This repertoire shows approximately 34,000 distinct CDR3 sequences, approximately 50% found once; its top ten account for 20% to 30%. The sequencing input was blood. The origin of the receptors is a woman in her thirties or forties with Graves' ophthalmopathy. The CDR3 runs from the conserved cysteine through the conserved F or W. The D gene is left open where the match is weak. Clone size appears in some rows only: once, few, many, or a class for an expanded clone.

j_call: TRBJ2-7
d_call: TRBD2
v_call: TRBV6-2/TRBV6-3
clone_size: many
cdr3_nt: TGTGCCAGCAGGATACTAGCGGGGGGGCGTGGCGAGCAGTACTTC
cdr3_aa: CASRILAGGRGEQYF

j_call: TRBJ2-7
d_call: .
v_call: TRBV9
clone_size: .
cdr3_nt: TGTGCCAGCAGCGTAGCTACGTGTCGGAACAGGGAGCAGTACTTC
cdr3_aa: CASSVATCRNREQYF

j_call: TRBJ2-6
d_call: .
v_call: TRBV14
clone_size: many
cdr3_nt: TGTGCCAGCAGTACATCCTCTGGGGCCAACGTCCTGACTTTC
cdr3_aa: CASSTSSGANVLTF

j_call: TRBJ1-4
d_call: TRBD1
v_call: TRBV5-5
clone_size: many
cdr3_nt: TGTGCCAGCAGCGTGGAAAGTTTGCGGACAGGGGGCGATGAAAAACTGTTTTTT
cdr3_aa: CASSVESLRTGGDEKLFF

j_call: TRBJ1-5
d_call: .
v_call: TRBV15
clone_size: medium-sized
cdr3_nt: TGTGCCACCAGCAGAGTAGGTGTCCTCAGACAGCCCCAGCATTTT
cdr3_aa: CATSRVGVLRQPQHF

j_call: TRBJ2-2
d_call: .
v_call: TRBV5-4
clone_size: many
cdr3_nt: TGTGCCAGCAGCTTGAACAGCCAAGGGACCGGGGAGCTGTTTTTT
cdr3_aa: CASSLNSQGTGELFF

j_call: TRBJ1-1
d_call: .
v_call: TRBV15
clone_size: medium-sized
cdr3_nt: TGTGCCACCTCTACCCCTATGAACACTGAAGCTTTCTTT
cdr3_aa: CATSTPMNTEAFF

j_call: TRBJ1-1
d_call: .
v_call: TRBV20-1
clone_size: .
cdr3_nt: TGCAGTGCTAGAGCTGCGGGTGCGAACACTGAAGCTTTCTTT
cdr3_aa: CSARAAGANTEAFF

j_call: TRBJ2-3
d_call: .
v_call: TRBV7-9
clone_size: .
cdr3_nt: TGTGCCAGCAGTTCCGGACAGCGCACAGATACGCAGTATTTT
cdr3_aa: CASSSGQRTDTQYF

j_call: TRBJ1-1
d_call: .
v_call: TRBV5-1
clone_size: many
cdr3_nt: TGCGCCAGCAGCTTGGACAGGGCCACCACTGAAGCTTTCTTT
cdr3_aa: CASSLDRATTEAFF

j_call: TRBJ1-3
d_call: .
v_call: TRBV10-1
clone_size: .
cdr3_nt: TGCGCCAGCGGCCCTGGGAGGCTGTGTTCTGGAAACACCATATATTTT
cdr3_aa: CASGPGRLCSGNTIYF

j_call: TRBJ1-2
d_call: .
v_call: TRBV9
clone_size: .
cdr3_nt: TGTGCCAGCAGCGTCGGGGGAGGCTACACCTTC
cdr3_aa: CASSVGGGYTF

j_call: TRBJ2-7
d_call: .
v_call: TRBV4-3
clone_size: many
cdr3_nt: TGCGCCAGCAGCCAAGATCTCGGAGGTTATCCAAGATGGGATTACGAGCAGTACTTC
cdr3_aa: CASSQDLGGYPRWDYEQYF

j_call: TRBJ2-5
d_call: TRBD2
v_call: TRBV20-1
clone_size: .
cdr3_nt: TGCAGTTTCGGGCGGGAGGGCCGGGAGACCCAGTACTTC
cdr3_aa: CSFGREGRETQYF

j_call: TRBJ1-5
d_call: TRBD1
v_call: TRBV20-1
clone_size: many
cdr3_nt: TGCAGTGCTAGAGTTTGGTCCGGACAGGGATCGAGCAATCAGCCCCAGCATTTT
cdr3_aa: CSARVWSGQGSSNQPQHF

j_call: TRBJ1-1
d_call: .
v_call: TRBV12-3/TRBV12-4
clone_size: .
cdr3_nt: TGTGCCAGCAGACCCGAGGAGGGCTGGGGTGAAGCTTTCTTT
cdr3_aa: CASRPEEGWGEAFF

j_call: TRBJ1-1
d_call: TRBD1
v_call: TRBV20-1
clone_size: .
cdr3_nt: TGCAGTGCTAAGACGACAGGGTCGGTCGCTGAAGCTTTCTTT
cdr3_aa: CSAKTTGSVAEAFF

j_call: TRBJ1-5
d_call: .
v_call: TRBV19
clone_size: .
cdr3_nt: TGTGCCAGTAGTATAAGTCACAGGGATCAGCCCCAGCATTTT
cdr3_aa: CASSISHRDQPQHF

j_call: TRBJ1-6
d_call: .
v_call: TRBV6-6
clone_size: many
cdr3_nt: TGTGCCAGCAGTTACTCCCCGGGGGGCTCTAATTCACCCCTCCACTTT
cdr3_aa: CASSYSPGGSNSPLHF

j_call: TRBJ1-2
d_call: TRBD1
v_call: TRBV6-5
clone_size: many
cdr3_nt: TGTGCCAGCAGTTACACCCGGACAGGGGGTGGCTATGGCTACACCTTC
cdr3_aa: CASSYTRTGGGYGYTF

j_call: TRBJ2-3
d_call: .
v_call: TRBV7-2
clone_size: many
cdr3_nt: TGTGCCAGCAGCTCAACGGGGACTTCCGCCAGAGATACGCAGTATTTT
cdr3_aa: CASSSTGTSARDTQYF

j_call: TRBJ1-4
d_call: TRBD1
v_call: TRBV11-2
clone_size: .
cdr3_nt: TGTGCCAGCAGCTTCGCGGGACAGGGCGAGGTGGGACTGTTTTTT
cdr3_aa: CASSFAGQGEVGLFF

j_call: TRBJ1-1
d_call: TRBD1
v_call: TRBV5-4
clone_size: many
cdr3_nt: TGTGCCAGCAGCAGAGACAGGGTTGAAACTGAAGCTTTCTTT
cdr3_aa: CASSRDRVETEAFF

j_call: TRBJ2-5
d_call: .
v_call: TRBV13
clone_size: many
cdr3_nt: TGTGCCAGCAGCTTACCGCCGAATGCTGAAGAGACCCAGTACTTC
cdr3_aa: CASSLPPNAEETQYF

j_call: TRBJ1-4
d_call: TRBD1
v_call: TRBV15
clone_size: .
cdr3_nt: TGTGCCACCAGCTCCCGGGACAGGGGTAATGAAAAACTGTTTTTT
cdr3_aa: CATSSRDRGNEKLFF

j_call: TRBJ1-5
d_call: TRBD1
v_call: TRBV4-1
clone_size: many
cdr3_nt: TGCGCCAGCAGCCAAGTTGGGACAGTTGGCAATCAGCCCCAGCATTTT
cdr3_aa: CASSQVGTVGNQPQHF

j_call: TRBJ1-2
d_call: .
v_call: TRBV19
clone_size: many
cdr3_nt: TGTGCCAGTAGTATGAGGGGCACTCTGGACAACTATGGCTACACCTTC
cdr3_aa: CASSMRGTLDNYGYTF